The rows below give T cell receptor beta chains drawn from one sample of a study of blood T cell repertoires in COVID-19. Repertoires were generated with immunoSEQ multiplex PCR, while TCRdb's copy carries only in-frame clones and drops some. The sample contains around 200,000 clones, approximately 80% of which appear only once. The sequencing sample was made of peripheral blood. These receptors were obtained from a woman aged 50 to 60 with acute or convalescent COVID-19. The CDR3 runs from the conserved cysteine through the conserved F or W. The order of the fields is CDR3 DNA, CDR3 protein, J gene, V gene, D gene, clone size. A D gene is named only where the DNA matches it firmly. Clone size is shown for a subset of rows, as once, few, many or a class of expanded clone.

DNA: TGTGCCAGCAGCTCCCGGGACTACAAGACCGGGGAGCTGTTTTTT
CDR3: CASSSRDYKTGELFF
J: TRBJ2-2
V: TRBV5-8
D: TRBD2
size: .

DNA: TGTGCCAGCAGTGTTACAGGGGGATACATTCAGTACTTC
CDR3: CASSVTGGYIQYF
J: TRBJ2-4
V: TRBV28
D: TRBD1
size: .

DNA: TGCGCCAGCAGTCGAGGGGGCGTCGATCAGCCCCAGCATTTT
CDR3: CASSRGGVDQPQHF
J: TRBJ1-5
V: TRBV5-1
D: TRBD1
size: .

DNA: TGTGCCAGCAGTTCCGCGTATGGCTACACCTTC
CDR3: CASSSAYGYTF
J: TRBJ1-2
V: TRBV6-5
D: .
size: few

DNA: TGTGCCATCAGTCAGCGTGGCGAGAATCAGCCCCAGCATTTT
CDR3: CAISQRGENQPQHF
J: TRBJ1-5
V: TRBV10-3
D: .
size: few

DNA: TGTGCCAGCAGTTTTGTGGGACAGCAATCTGGCTATGGCTACACCTTC
CDR3: CASSFVGQQSGYGYTF
J: TRBJ1-2
V: TRBV28
D: TRBD1
size: .

DNA: TGTGCCAGCAGTTACTCGAAAACGGGAGGGACAGATACGCAGTATTTT
CDR3: CASSYSKTGGTDTQYF
J: TRBJ2-3
V: TRBV6-2/TRBV6-3
D: TRBD2
size: .

DNA: TGTGCCAGCAGCTTAGGTGGGGAGGTAGGGTATGGCTACACCTTC
CDR3: CASSLGGEVGYGYTF
J: TRBJ1-2
V: TRBV7-2
D: .
size: few

DNA: TGTGCCAGCAGCCAAGGGTTCGGTCGGGGAACCGGGGAGCTGTTTTTT
CDR3: CASSQGFGRGTGELFF
J: TRBJ2-2
V: TRBV14
D: .
size: .

DNA: TGTGCCAGCAGTTTTGCCAGGTTCGCTAGCAATCAGCCCCAGCATTTT
CDR3: CASSFARFASNQPQHF
J: TRBJ1-5
V: TRBV28
D: .
size: .

DNA: TGTGCCAGCAGTTCCCCGACAGGGTTAGACGAGCAGTACTTC
CDR3: CASSSPTGLDEQYF
J: TRBJ2-7
V: TRBV6-5
D: TRBD1
size: .

DNA: TGTGCCAGCAGCCCGCAGGGGTCGCCCCAGCATTTT
CDR3: CASSPQGSPQHF
J: TRBJ1-5
V: TRBV7-8
D: .
size: .

DNA: TGTGCCAGCTCTCGGACAGGGAGGAACACTGAAGCTTTCTTT
CDR3: CASSRTGRNTEAFF
J: TRBJ1-1
V: TRBV2
D: TRBD1
size: .

DNA: TGTGCCAGCAGTGAACCTAGCGGAAACAATGAGCAGTTCTTC
CDR3: CASSEPSGNNEQFF
J: TRBJ2-1
V: TRBV6-4
D: TRBD2
size: few

DNA: TGCGCCAGCAGCCCCCAAATGGGACAGGGTGGACGGAACTATGGCTACACCTTC
CDR3: CASSPQMGQGGRNYGYTF
J: TRBJ1-2
V: TRBV5-1
D: TRBD1
size: .

DNA: TGTGCCAGCAGTTCCCGGGACATGAACACTGAAGCTTTCTTT
CDR3: CASSSRDMNTEAFF
J: TRBJ1-1
V: TRBV28
D: .
size: few

DNA: TGTGCCAGCAGTTACGAACAGGGAATCGGCGAGCAGTACTTC
CDR3: CASSYEQGIGEQYF
J: TRBJ2-7
V: TRBV6-5
D: .
size: .

DNA: TGTGCCAGCACCAGAGGACAGGTTAACACTGAAGCTTTCTTT
CDR3: CASTRGQVNTEAFF
J: TRBJ1-1
V: TRBV2
D: TRBD1
size: .

DNA: TGTGCCAGCAGCCAAGATAGTTACGAGACCCAGTACTTC
CDR3: CASSQDSYETQYF
J: TRBJ2-5
V: TRBV3-1/TRBV3-2
D: .
size: .

DNA: TGTGCCAGCAGCGGACAGGGGACGAGCAATCAGCCCCAGCATTTT
CDR3: CASSGQGTSNQPQHF
J: TRBJ1-5
V: TRBV2
D: TRBD1
size: .

DNA: TGTGCCAGCAGCCAATCACAGGGCTACACCGGGGAGCTGTTTTTT
CDR3: CASSQSQGYTGELFF
J: TRBJ2-2
V: TRBV16
D: .
size: .

DNA: TGCGCCAGCAGTGTAACTAGCGGGGTAATCGTCAAAAACATTCAGTACTTC
CDR3: CASSVTSGVIVKNIQYF
J: TRBJ2-4
V: TRBV10-2
D: TRBD2
size: many

DNA: TGTGCCAGCAGCTTATTAGAGGGGGCGAGGGGAGAGACCCAGTACTTC
CDR3: CASSLLEGARGETQYF
J: TRBJ2-5
V: TRBV7-8
D: TRBD1
size: .

DNA: TGTGCCAGTAGTTCCCGACAGGGCGGCACTGAAGCTTTCTTT
CDR3: CASSSRQGGTEAFF
J: TRBJ1-1
V: TRBV19
D: TRBD1
size: .

DNA: TGCGCCAGCAGTCACCCCATGGCTAGCGGGAGCTCCTACGAGCAGTACTTC
CDR3: CASSHPMASGSSYEQYF
J: TRBJ2-7
V: TRBV5-1
D: TRBD2
size: .

DNA: TGCAGCGTTGGAGGGACAGGCAATGAGCAGTTCTTC
CDR3: CSVGGTGNEQFF
J: TRBJ2-1
V: TRBV29-1
D: TRBD1
size: .

DNA: TGCGCCGCTCCCGAGGGGGCCGTAGCCACAGATACGCAGTATTTT
CDR3: CAAPEGAVATDTQYF
J: TRBJ2-3
V: TRBV10-2
D: TRBD1
size: .

DNA: TGTGCCAGCAGCCGTGAGCAGGAGCGGGGTCCCTACGAGCAGTACTTC
CDR3: CASSREQERGPYEQYF
J: TRBJ2-7
V: TRBV6-2/TRBV6-3
D: TRBD2
size: .

DNA: TGTGCCAGCAGCTCGAGTCGCACTGAAGCTTTCTTT
CDR3: CASSSSRTEAFF
J: TRBJ1-1
V: TRBV11-2
D: .
size: .

DNA: TGTGCCAGCAGTTTACGGCTAGCGACAGATACGCAGTATTTT
CDR3: CASSLRLATDTQYF
J: TRBJ2-3
V: TRBV27
D: .
size: .

DNA: TGTGCCAGCAGTTACACAGGCGGTAATTCACCCCTCCACTTT
CDR3: CASSYTGGNSPLHF
J: TRBJ1-6
V: TRBV6-6
D: .
size: .

DNA: TGTGCCAGCAGCCCGGCCCCCCTAGCGGGAGCCCACGAGCAGTACTTC
CDR3: CASSPAPLAGAHEQYF
J: TRBJ2-7
V: TRBV5-4
D: TRBD2
size: .

DNA: TGCGCCAGCAGCCAAGGGGCTACAGATACGCAGTATTTT
CDR3: CASSQGATDTQYF
J: TRBJ2-3
V: TRBV4-3
D: .
size: .

DNA: TGTGCCAGCAGCTCAGAACCCGGGACAGGGAAAAATGCTGGAAACACCATATATTTT
CDR3: CASSSEPGTGKNAGNTIYF
J: TRBJ1-3
V: TRBV5-4
D: TRBD1
size: .

DNA: TGTGCCAGCAGGGAAGGACAGACCCAAAGGCGTGGCTACACCTTC
CDR3: CASREGQTQRRGYTF
J: TRBJ1-2
V: TRBV7-2
D: .
size: .

DNA: TGTGCCAGCAGTCCTCTGGACAGGGGACAAGAGACCCAGTACTTC
CDR3: CASSPLDRGQETQYF
J: TRBJ2-5
V: TRBV27
D: TRBD1
size: .

DNA: TGCGCCAGCACTACTAGCGGACAAGAGACCCAGTACTTC
CDR3: CASTTSGQETQYF
J: TRBJ2-5
V: TRBV5-1
D: TRBD2
size: .

DNA: TGTGCCAGCAGCCCCTTACAGGGTGGAGTACGAAACACCATATATTTT
CDR3: CASSPLQGGVRNTIYF
J: TRBJ1-3
V: TRBV7-8
D: .
size: few

DNA: TGCGCCAGCAGCTTCCAGGGGCCGAACACTGAAGCTTTCTTT
CDR3: CASSFQGPNTEAFF
J: TRBJ1-1
V: TRBV5-1
D: .
size: .

DNA: TGTGCCAGCAGTTTTAGTCTAGCGGGAGCGAACAATGAGCAGTTCTTC
CDR3: CASSFSLAGANNEQFF
J: TRBJ2-1
V: TRBV27
D: TRBD2
size: .